This T cell receptor (beta chain) was retrieved from a study of CD8+ T cells in alopecia areata. CDR3 length equals 18 residues. Germline V lookup: CDR1 MGHRA, CDR2 YSYEKL. V lost 4 bases to trimming and J lost 0 bases; unmatched junction nucleotides: 4. About this clone: The antigen is not known.

The study's findings and limits: Sharing of TCR sequences between patients (possibly for HLA-related reasons) was less clear than in mice.

TCR sequencing used cDNA made by reverse transcription of extracted RNA. Measured with immunoSEQ multiplex PCR; TCRdb has only the in-frame clones, and not every one. This sample carries 200,000 or so clones, 50% to 60% of them seen once, and the ten largest clones take 0.45%. The material sequenced was CD4+ T cells sorted from blood, taken at week 0. The sequence came from a human donor with alopecia areata. The chain recombines TRBV4-1 with TRBJ2-1; 15 bases agree with TRBD2. CDR3 loop: CASSRGLAGGSSYNEQFF. The CDR3 DNA sequence: TGCGCCAGCAGCCGTGGACTAGCGGGAGGGAGCTCCTACAATGAGCAGTTCTTC.